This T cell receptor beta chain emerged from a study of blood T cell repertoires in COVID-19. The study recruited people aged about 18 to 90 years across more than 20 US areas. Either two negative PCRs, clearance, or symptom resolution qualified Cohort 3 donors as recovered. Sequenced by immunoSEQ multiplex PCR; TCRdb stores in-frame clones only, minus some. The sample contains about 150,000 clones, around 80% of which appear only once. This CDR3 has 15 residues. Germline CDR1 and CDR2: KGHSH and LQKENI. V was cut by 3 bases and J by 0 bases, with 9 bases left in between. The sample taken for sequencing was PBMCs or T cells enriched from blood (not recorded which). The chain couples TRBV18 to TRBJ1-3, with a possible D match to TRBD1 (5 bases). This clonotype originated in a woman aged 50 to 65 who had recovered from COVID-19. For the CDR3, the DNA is TGTGCCAGCTCACCGGGACTGATCTCTGGAAACACCATATATTTT. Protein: CASSPGLISGNTIYF.